Below, one T cell receptor beta chain is given with its context. The CDR3 contains 13 residues. Germline CDR1 reads ENHRY; CDR2 reads SYGVKD. Trimming removed 8 bases from V and 4 bases from J; junction bases left unmatched: 6. The entry originates in a study of shared clonotypes between healthy human individuals. Generated by immunoSEQ multiplex PCR, the TCRdb table keeps only in-frame clones and is missing some. Of more than 2 million clones listed, around 95% were seen once; the top ten hold around 0.13%. The gene calls are TRBV10-3 and TRBJ2-3, with 7 bases identical to TRBD1. The sequence derives from a man in his late teens or twenties in good health. Sequences were obtained from naive CD4+ T cells sorted from blood. Indicated subset: CD45RA+ positively selected. As DNA, the CDR3 is TGTGCCATCGGGCCGGGACAGCCAGATACGCAGTATTTT. This gives the protein CAIGPGQPDTQYF.